This T cell receptor beta chain appears in the sequencing data of a study of blood T cell repertoires in COVID-19. Data came from immunoSEQ multiplex PCR; TCRdb stores just in-frame clones and leaves some out. Of roughly 45,000 clones listed, around 90% are singletons. The germline gives CDR1 DFQATT, CDR2 SNEGSKA (reference sequence). The CDR3 totals 16 residues. V was pared by 3 bases and J by 4 bases, with 15 bases of the junction left unmatched. The V gene is TRBV20-1, the J gene TRBJ2-7, with 7 bases fitting TRBD2. This sequence was found in a human donor in a cohort sampled during active COVID-19. Specimen: peripheral blood. CDR3 sequence: CSASYRTSGGEYEQYF. CDR3 nucleotides: TGCAGTGCTAGTTACCGCACCTCGGGGGGAGAGTACGAGCAGTACTTC.